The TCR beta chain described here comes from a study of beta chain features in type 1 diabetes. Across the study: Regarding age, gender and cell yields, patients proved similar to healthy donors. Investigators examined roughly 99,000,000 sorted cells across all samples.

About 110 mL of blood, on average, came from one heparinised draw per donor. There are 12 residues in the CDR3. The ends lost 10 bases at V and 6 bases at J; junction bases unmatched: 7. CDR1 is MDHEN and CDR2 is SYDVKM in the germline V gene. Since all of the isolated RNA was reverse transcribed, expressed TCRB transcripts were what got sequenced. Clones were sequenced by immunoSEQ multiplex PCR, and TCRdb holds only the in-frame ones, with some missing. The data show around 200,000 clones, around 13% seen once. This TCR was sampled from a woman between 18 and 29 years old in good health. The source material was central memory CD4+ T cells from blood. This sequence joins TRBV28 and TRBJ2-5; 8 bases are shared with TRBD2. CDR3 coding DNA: TGTGCCACTAGGACTAGCAGAAAGACCCAGTACTTC. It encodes CATRTSRKTQYF.